Presented here are 21 T cell receptor beta chains from one specimen sequenced in a study of blood T cell repertoires in COVID-19 (dated by TCRdb to the early 2020s). The receptor library was made with the immunoSEQ multiplex PCR assay. TCRdb took over this immuneACCESS table, retaining in-frame rearrangements with V and J assigned. Such tables are incomplete; in checked studies, under half of the missing clones stem from an unresolved V gene, and the remainder is unexplained. This sample has about 240,000 clones in its table, and roughly 83% of those were observed once. The top ten clones comprise about 9.5% of the sample. Sequencing was carried out using peripheral blood. The source of these receptors is a woman older than 75 with acute or convalescent COVID-19.

The chain has TRBV23-1 and TRBJ1-2, with unresolved D. TRBV23-1 is sorted into the ORF group, with uncertain function. The V end lost 4 bases, the J end lost 4 bases, and 10 bases lay between the germline ends. CDR3 size: 13 residues. CDR3 protein: CASSRDNVYGYTF. As DNA, the CDR3 is TGCGCCAGCAGTCGCGATAACGTCTATGGCTACACCTTC.

V and J are TRBV7-9 and TRBJ2-1, with 12 bases aligning to TRBD2. The CDR3 is 16 amino acids. V trimming: 5 bases; J trimming: 6 bases; junction bases outside the gene matches: 8. The germline CDR1 and CDR2 sequences are SEHNR and FQNEAQ (reference sequence). The CDR3 loop reads CASSSITSGGTNEQFF. For the CDR3, the DNA is TGTGCCAGCAGCAGCATTACTAGCGGGGGGACCAATGAGCAGTTCTTC. Looking up the rest from reference TRBV7-9 and TRBJ2-1 gives the full variable domain: DTGVSQNPRHKITKRGQNVTFRCDPISEHNRLYWYRQTLGQGPEFLTYFQNEAQLEKSRLLSDRFSAERPKGSFSTLEIQRTEQGDSAMYLCASSSITSGGTNEQFFGPGTRLTVL.

The chain is built from TRBV2 and TRBJ2-3; tentative D call: TRBD2 (5 bases). V lost 6 bases, J lost 5 bases, and 9 bases lay in between. In germline, CDR1 is SNHLY, CDR2 FYNNEI. The CDR3 extends over 12 amino acids. The DNA of the CDR3 is TGTGCCAGCAGCCCCCGGGGAGATACGCAGTATTTT. Its protein is CASSPRGDTQYF.

This chain uses TRBV19 with TRBJ1-1; TRBD1 matches 8 bases. Germline CDR1 LNHDA, CDR2 SQIVND (reference sequence). V lost 6 bases, J lost 6 bases, and 6 bases stayed unmatched. CDR3 length: 13 amino acids. The CDR3 DNA is TGTGCCAGTAGAAAAGACAGGGGCTCTGAAGCTTTCTTT. Amino acid sequence: CASRKDRGSEAFF.

The V gene is TRBV5-6, the J gene TRBJ1-2; D perhaps matches TRBD1 (6 bases). Germline V gives CDR1 SGHDT, CDR2 YYEEEE. There are 14 residues in the CDR3. V lost 1 base to trimming and J lost 5 bases, with 12 bases between them. Here the CDR3 DNA reads TGTGCCAGCAGCTTGTCCACAGGGCGGTATGGCTACACCTTC. It specifies CASSLSTGRYGYTF.

In nucleotides, the CDR3 is TGTGCCAGCAGAATAACAGGGGCTAGAGGCTACACCTTC. Amino acids: CASRITGARGYTF. The genes are TRBV28 and TRBJ1-2, with 7 bases aligning to TRBD1. The V gene's germline CDR1 is MDHEN and CDR2 SYDVKM. Losses at the gene ends were 6 bases for V and 8 bases for J; bases not matched to a gene: 9. The CDR3 is made up of 13 amino acids.

The chain employs TRBV15 and TRBJ1-2; D is possibly TRBD1 (6 bases). Trimming removed 5 bases from V and 4 bases from J, with 17 bases in between. The CDR3 runs to 15 residues. From germline, CDR1 is LNHNV and CDR2 YYDKDF (reference sequence). The chain's CDR3 is CATSSPRTDTYGYTF. For the CDR3, the DNA is TGTGCCACCAGCTCCCCCCGGACAGATACCTATGGCTACACCTTC.

In this sample, this clone turned up a few times. This chain uses TRBV21-1 with TRBJ1-2. TRBV21-1 is tagged as a pseudogene. The CDR3 consists of 12 residues. CDR3 sequence: CASSKGLFDYTF. The CDR3 nucleotides read TGTGCCAGCAGCAAAGGACTGTTTGACTACACCTTC.

The chain has TRBV14 and TRBJ1-1, with a weak D call TRBD1 (5 bases). The V gene's germline CDR1 is SGHDN and CDR2 FVKESK. Trimming took 4 bases from V and 5 from J, leaving 11 bases between them. The CDR3 has 13 amino acids. The CDR3 region is CASSLQVETEAFF. The CDR3 coding sequence is TGTGCCAGCAGCCTACAGGTGGAAACTGAAGCTTTCTTT.

V gene TRBV7-3 combines with J gene TRBJ1-1; 8 nucleotides match TRBD1. Germline loops: CDR1 SGHTA, CDR2 FQGTGA. Trimming at V came to 6 bases and at J to 0 bases, leaving 12 bases not matched to a gene. The CDR3 has 17 amino acids. CDR3: CASSSRPLTGVNTEAFF. The DNA for the CDR3 is TGTGCCAGCAGTTCTAGGCCGCTGACAGGGGTGAACACTGAAGCTTTCTTT.

The chain uses TRBV28 and TRBJ2-7; D possibly corresponds to TRBD1 (5 bases). The CDR3 runs to 14 residues. The germline V gene encodes CDR1 MDHEN and CDR2 SYDVKM. The V and J ends lost 5 bases and 1 base respectively, with 12 bases between them. CDR3 residues: CASSTWTKSYEQYF. For the CDR3, the DNA is TGTGCCAGCAGTACTTGGACAAAATCCTACGAGCAGTACTTC.

This clone was counted between two and nine times. CDR3 bases: TGTGCCAGCAGCTTAGGCGGGACAGGGCGCACAGATACGCAGTATTTT. As protein: CASSLGGTGRTDTQYF. The chain recombines TRBV7-3 with TRBJ2-3; 9 bases agree with TRBD1. Per the germline V gene, CDR1 is SGHTA and CDR2 is FQGTGA. The V and J ends lost 2 bases and 1 base, in that order; junction bases with no gene match: 4. CDR3 length: 16 amino acids.

The J gene is TRBJ1-2, the V gene TRBV4-2, with 8 nucleotides matching TRBD1. CDR1 is LGHNA, CDR2 YNFKEQ, per germline. With 5 bases clipped from V and 0 bases from J, the junction kept 5 bases outside the gene matches. CDR3 length equals 15 residues. The CDR3 spells CASSGRTGSNYGYTF. CDR3 coding DNA: TGTGCCAGCAGCGGTCGGACAGGGTCTAACTATGGCTACACCTTC.

The chain uses TRBV7-2 and TRBJ2-5; D call uncertain. The germline V gene encodes CDR1 SGHTA and CDR2 FQGNSA. Deletions cut 2 bases from V and 0 bases from J, with 13 bases between. The CDR3 has 16 residues. CDR3 nucleotide sequence: TGTGCCAGCAGCTTATTAGGTGCCGGGTACCAAGAGACCCAGTACTTC. Amino acids: CASSLLGAGYQETQYF.

The chain is built from TRBV2 and TRBJ1-4; 12 bases map to TRBD1. Germline-derived CDR1 and CDR2 are SNHLY and FYNNEI. J gave up 10 bases and V 6 bases, and 6 bases lay outside the gene matches. CDR3 size: 14 residues. The CDR3 DNA follows: TGTGCCAGCAGGACGGGACAGGGGGCCAGAAAACTGTTTTTT. Its translation: CASRTGQGARKLFF.

V usage is TRBV5-1 and J usage is TRBJ2-2; perhaps TRBD2 as D (5 bases). The CDR3 is 16 amino acids. Trimming pared 4 bases from V and 6 bases from J, leaving 19 bases between. The germline CDR1 and CDR2 sequences are SGHRS and YFSETQ. This CDR3 is CASSPVPGFGSGELFF. The CDR3, as DNA: TGCGCCAGCAGCCCGGTTCCGGGATTTGGCTCCGGGGAGCTGTTTTTT.

The chain carries TRBV5-6 and TRBJ1-3, with unresolved D. Germline V gene sequence: CDR1 SGHDT, CDR2 YYEEEE. V gave up 1 base and J gave up 0 bases, with 8 bases separating them. CDR3 size: 15 residues. CDR3 region: CASSLRANSGNTIYF. CDR3 nucleotides: TGTGCCAGCAGCTTGAGAGCTAACTCTGGAAACACCATATATTTT.

There are a few counts of this clone. CDR3 loop: CASSRDSGGEKLFF. As DNA, the CDR3 is TGTGCCAGCAGCCGCGACAGCGGAGGGGAAAAACTGTTTTTT. V and J are TRBV7-9 and TRBJ1-4; possibly TRBD1 for D (5 bases). Germline CDR1 SEHNR, CDR2 FQNEAQ (reference sequence). V lost 5 bases and J 8 bases, leaving 15 bases between the germline ends. The CDR3 sequence is 14 residues long. Filled out from reference TRBV7-9 and TRBJ1-4, the complete variable domain reads DTGVSQNPRHKITKRGQNVTFRCDPISEHNRLYWYRQTLGQGPEFLTYFQNEAQLEKSRLLSDRFSAERPKGSFSTLEIQRTEQGDSAMYLCASSRDSGGEKLFFGSGTQLSVL.

The chain combines TRBV28 with TRBJ1-6, with a possible D match to TRBD1 (5 bases). This CDR3 contains 13 residues. Per germline, CDR1 MDHEN and CDR2 SYDVKM. Between the trimmed V and J ends, which lost 7 bases and 4 bases, there was a span of 8 bases. The CDR3, as DNA: TGTGCCAGCACGGCAGGGTATAATTCACCCCTCCACTTT. Its translation: CASTAGYNSPLHF. Looking up the rest from reference TRBV28 and TRBJ1-6 gives the full variable domain: DVKVTQSSRYLVKRTGEKVFLECVQDMDHENMFWYRQDPGLGLRLIYFSYDVKMKEKGDIPEGYSVSREKKERFSLILESASTNQTSMYLCASTAGYNSPLHFGNGTRLTVT.

This rearrangement joins TRBV6-1 to TRBJ1-2; no reliable D call. From germline, CDR1 is MNHNS and CDR2 SASEGT. The CDR3 totals 12 residues. V lost 1 base and J 8 bases, leaving 8 bases between the germline ends. The DNA for the CDR3 is TGTGCCAGCAGTGAAGGGGCGCGCGGCTACACCTTC. Protein sequence: CASSEGARGYTF.

The chain has TRBV3-1 (or the pseudogene TRBV3-2) and TRBJ1-5, with TRBD1 matching over 7 bases. CDR1 is LGHDT and CDR2 is YNNKEL in the germline V gene (reference sequence). The CDR3 totals 16 residues. V dropped 1 base and J dropped 1; count of bases not matched to a gene: 4. The CDR3 sequence: CASSQGTGGSNQPQHF. CDR3 DNA: TGTGCCAGCAGCCAAGGGACAGGAGGGAGCAATCAGCCCCAGCATTTT.